The clone carrying this T cell receptor beta chain occurred a few times. Its target is unknown. Assay: immunoSEQ multiplex PCR; the TCRdb copy retains only in-frame clones and omits some. The data show about 70,000 clones, about 88% seen once. This specimen belongs to a study of OX40 agonist ivuxolimab in advanced cancers. Trimming shortened V by 7 bases and J by 2 bases, and 8 bases separated the two germline ends. Looked up from germline, CDR1 is MNHNY and CDR2 is SVGAGI (reference sequence). The CDR3 sequence is 12 residues long. Study results and limitations: The work left the antigen specificity of expanded peripheral T cells undetermined.

The V and J genes are TRBV6-6 and TRBJ1-2; D not resolved. The sequences come from CD4+ or CD8+ T cells sorted from blood, collected in a trial of the OX40 agonist ivuxolimab. This receptor was taken from an adult with an advanced solid tumor such as melanoma, head and neck, liver or kidney cancer. CDR3 nucleotide sequence: TGTGCCAGCAAACGTAGGAACTATGGCTACACCTTC. Protein: CASKRRNYGYTF.